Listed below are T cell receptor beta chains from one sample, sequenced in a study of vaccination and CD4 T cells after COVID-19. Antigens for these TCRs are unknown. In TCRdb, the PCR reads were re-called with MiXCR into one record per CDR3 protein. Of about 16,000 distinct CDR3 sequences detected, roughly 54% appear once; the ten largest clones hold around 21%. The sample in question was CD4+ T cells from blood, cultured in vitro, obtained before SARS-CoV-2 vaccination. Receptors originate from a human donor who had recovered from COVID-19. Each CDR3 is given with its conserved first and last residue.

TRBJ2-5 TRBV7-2 CASNTPGTETQYF
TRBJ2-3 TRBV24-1 CATSGGQGASTDTQYF
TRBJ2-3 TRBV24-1 CATSDSTTPDHSTDTQYF
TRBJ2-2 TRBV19 CASSIDGASGRAGNTGELFF
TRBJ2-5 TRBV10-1 CASRAGCGRWVGGETQYF
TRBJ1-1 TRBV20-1 CSALRVRGATEAFF
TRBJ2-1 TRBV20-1 CSARRLAGVYNEQFF
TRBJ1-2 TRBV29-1 CSVDRGAGYGYTF
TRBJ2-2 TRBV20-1 CSASRLPGTGELFF
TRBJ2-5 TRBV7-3 CASSGDSGETQYF
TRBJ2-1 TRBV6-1 CASSRMGAVSYNEQFF
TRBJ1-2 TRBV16 CASSQISTGGYTF
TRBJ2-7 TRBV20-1 CSARDLGPQGPTYEQYF
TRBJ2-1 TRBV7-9 CASSLVEGGEQFF
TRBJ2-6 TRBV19 CASRVSGANVLTF
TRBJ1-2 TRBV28 CASMAPGELYGYTF
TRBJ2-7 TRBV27 CASSLKLTSRAYEQYF
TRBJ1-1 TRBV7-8 CASSFGGRGEAFF
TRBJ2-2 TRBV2 CASSEREGLVTGELFF
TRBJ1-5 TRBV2 CASKRTLNQPQHF
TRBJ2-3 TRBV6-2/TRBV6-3 CASSYTSGSTDTQYF
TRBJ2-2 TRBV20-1 CSARDNRRSTGELFF
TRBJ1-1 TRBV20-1 CSARDTQGHTEAFF
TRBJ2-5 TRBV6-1 CASKVPGQVETQYF
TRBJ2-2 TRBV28 CASSLSSGGVHGELFF
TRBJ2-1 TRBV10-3 CAIQQNNPANEQFF
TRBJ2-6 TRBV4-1 CASSFGGSGANVLTF
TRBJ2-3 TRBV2 CASSEGITSSTDTQYF
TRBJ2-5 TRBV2 CASRTSEETQYF
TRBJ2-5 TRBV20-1 CSARGRAGVRETQYF
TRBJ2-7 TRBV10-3 CAISRGLDEQYF
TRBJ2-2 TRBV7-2 CASGGRNTGELFF